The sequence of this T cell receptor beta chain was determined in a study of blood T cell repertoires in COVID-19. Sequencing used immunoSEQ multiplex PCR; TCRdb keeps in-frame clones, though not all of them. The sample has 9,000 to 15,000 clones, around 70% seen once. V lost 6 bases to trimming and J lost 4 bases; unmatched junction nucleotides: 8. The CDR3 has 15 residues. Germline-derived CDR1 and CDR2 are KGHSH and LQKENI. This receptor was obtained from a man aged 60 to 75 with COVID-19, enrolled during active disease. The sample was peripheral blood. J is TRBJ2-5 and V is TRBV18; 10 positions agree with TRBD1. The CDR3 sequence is CASSPGTGVRETQYF. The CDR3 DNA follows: TGTGCCAGCTCCCCCGGGACAGGGGTCAGAGAGACCCAGTACTTC.